This T cell receptor (beta chain) was identified during a study of cytomegalovirus exposure and HLA in healthy donors. The CDR3 runs to 17 residues. Germline trimming cut 2 bases from V and 3 bases from J; bases unmatched to any gene: 3. The V gene's germline CDR1 is SGHRS and CDR2 YFSETQ. Primers: 60 Vbeta forward and 13 Jbeta reverse. Clones were read by immunoSEQ multiplex PCR, and TCRdb kept only the in-frame ones, dropping some. The sample lists 95,000 to 150,000 clones; around 79% were seen once. V gene TRBV5-1 combines with J gene TRBJ2-3; 16 bases map to TRBD2. This receptor was taken from a woman aged 40-49 years in good health and CMV-seronegative. Sequencing was carried out using PBMCs. The CDR3 reads CASSFGTSGRATDTQYF. CDR3 nucleotide sequence: TGCGCCAGCAGCTTTGGGACTAGCGGGAGGGCTACAGATACGCAGTATTTT. The variable domain in full, completed from reference TRBV5-1 and TRBJ2-3, reads KAGVTQTPRYLIKTRGQQVTLSCSPISGHRSVSWYQQTPGQGLQFLFEYFSETQRNKGNFPGRFSGRQFSNSRSEMNVSTLELGDSALYLCASSFGTSGRATDTQYFGPGTRLTVL.